This is a list of T cell receptor beta chains from one sample in a study of control samples from healthy donors and cancer patients. Only in-frame clones appear in the TCRdb table, and some are missing; sequencing was by immunoSEQ multiplex PCR. The data show just over 80,000 clones, around 92% seen once. Sequenced: blood. Receptors originate from a man aged 50 or older in good health. Each CDR3 is given with its conserved first and last residue. The D gene is left open where the match is weak. Only some rows state a clone size, as once, few, many or a class for expanded clones.

abundance	d_gene	v_gene	len	j_gene	CDR3nt	CDR3aa
.	TRBD1	TRBV18	14	TRBJ1-4	TGTGCCAGCTCCCAGGACAGGGGAAGTGAAAAACTGTTTTTT	CASSQDRGSEKLFF
.	TRBD1	TRBV7-9	15	TRBJ2-3	TGTGCCAGCAGCTTAGCAGGGGGCAAGTTGGATACGCAGTATTTT	CASSLAGGKLDTQYF
.	.	TRBV5-1	15	TRBJ1-1	TGCGCTACCAAGCTTTTCGCGGGACTGAACACTGAAGCTTTCTTT	CATKLFAGLNTEAFF
.	TRBD1	TRBV5-8	15	TRBJ1-2	TGTGCCAGCAGCATCCCGACAGGGAGCTTCTATGGCTACACCTTC	CASSIPTGSFYGYTF
.	.	TRBV2	13	TRBJ1-3	TGTGCCAGCTATGGGCTCTCTGGAAACACCATATATTTT	CASYGLSGNTIYF
.	.	TRBV4-2	15	TRBJ2-7	TGTGCCAGCAGCCAAGAGTTGGGCGGAAACTACGAGCAGTACTTC	CASSQELGGNYEQYF
.	TRBD1	TRBV27	15	TRBJ1-6	TGTGCCAGCAGTTTCGCGGGACAGGGGAATTCACCCCTCCACTTT	CASSFAGQGNSPLHF
.	.	TRBV10-3	14	TRBJ2-3	TGTGCCATCAGTGAGAGCGATACCACAGATACGCAGTATTTT	CAISESDTTDTQYF
.	.	TRBV7-9	13	TRBJ2-3	TGTGCCAGCAGCTTACTACAGGCAGATACGCAGTATTTT	CASSLLQADTQYF
.	.	TRBV9	15	TRBJ2-7	TGTGCCAGCAGCGTAACGACAGGATTAGGCTACGAGCAGTACTTC	CASSVTTGLGYEQYF
.	.	TRBV5-1	14	TRBJ1-1	TGCGCCAGCAGCTTGGTGGGGGAGAACACTGAAGCTTTCTTT	CASSLVGENTEAFF
.	.	TRBV5-6	12	TRBJ2-7	TGTGCCAGCAGTTCCCCCGTTGGCGAGCAGTACTTC	CASSSPVGEQYF
.	TRBD1	TRBV19	19	TRBJ2-6	TGTGCCAGTAGTATAGACGGGACAGGGCTAATCTCTGGGGCCAACGTCCTGACTTTC	CASSIDGTGLISGANVLTF
once	.	TRBV11-3	13	TRBJ2-5	TGTGCCAGCAGCTTAGGGGGAAGAGAGACCCAGTACTTC	CASSLGGRETQYF